Below are 2 T cell receptor beta chains sequenced from a single sample in a study of Ad26.COV2.S vaccination and SARS-CoV-2 variants. The sample's treatment: 15 to 20 received Ad26.COV2.S at low or high dose, single or two shots; five or six received placebo; per-sample allocation not given. Material that was analyzed had been drawn on day 63 after the first vaccine or placebo injection. Assay: immunoSEQ multiplex PCR; the TCRdb copy retains only in-frame clones and omits some. The table has hundreds of thousands of clones, more than 75% seen once; the top ten hold 2.5% to 3.5%. This sample comprised peripheral blood, obtained in a trial of Ad26.COV2.S vaccine versus placebo. These receptor sequences come from a person aged 18-65 years who received the Ad26.COV2.S COVID-19 vaccine or a placebo.

This chain uses TRBV2 with TRBJ1-2; maybe TRBD1 (5 bases). Trimming took 6 bases from V and 0 from J, leaving 17 bases between them. Germline V CDR1 and CDR2: SNHLY, FYNNEI. The CDR3 spans 16 residues. CDR3 in DNA: TGTGCCAGCAGCGAGGGGACCAGACCGGCTAACTATGGCTACACCTTC. Translated, it gives CASSEGTRPANYGYTF.

This rearrangement joins TRBV2 to TRBJ2-3; TRBD2 might be the D (6 bases). Germline lookup yields CDR1 SNHLY and CDR2 FYNNEI. Trimming pared 6 bases from V and 2 bases from J, leaving 15 bases between. CDR3 size: 15 residues. The CDR3 DNA follows: TGTGCCAGCAGACCAGGTGCGGGACTCACAGATACGCAGTATTTT. It encodes CASRPGAGLTDTQYF.